This T cell receptor beta chain was observed in a study of cytomegalovirus exposure and HLA in healthy donors. Study-wide results and limits: Associated with cytomegalovirus, according to the listing, were 150 to 200 TCR beta chains.

With 60 Vbeta and 13 Jbeta primers, the PCR was carried out. Profiling relied on immunoSEQ multiplex PCR, and the TCRdb table lists in-frame clones only, not all of them. The repertoire holds 95,000 to 100,000 clones, with around three quarters as singletons. On this clone itself: Its antigen is unknown. Other DNA sequences in this sample translate to the same CDR3.

Healthy individuals who donated bone marrow served as the donors. Sequencing input: PBMCs. The clonotype originates from a man aged 40-50 years in good health and CMV-seronegative.

CDR3 coding DNA: TGTGCCTGGAGTGTGACAGCGAACACTGAAGCTTTCTTT. This sequence encodes CAWSVTANTEAFF. The chain combines TRBV30 with TRBJ1-1; D perhaps matches TRBD1 (5 bases). This CDR3 has 13 residues. The germline V gene encodes CDR1 GTSNPN and CDR2 SVGIG (reference sequence). Trimming took 0 bases from V and 1 from J, leaving 6 bases between them.